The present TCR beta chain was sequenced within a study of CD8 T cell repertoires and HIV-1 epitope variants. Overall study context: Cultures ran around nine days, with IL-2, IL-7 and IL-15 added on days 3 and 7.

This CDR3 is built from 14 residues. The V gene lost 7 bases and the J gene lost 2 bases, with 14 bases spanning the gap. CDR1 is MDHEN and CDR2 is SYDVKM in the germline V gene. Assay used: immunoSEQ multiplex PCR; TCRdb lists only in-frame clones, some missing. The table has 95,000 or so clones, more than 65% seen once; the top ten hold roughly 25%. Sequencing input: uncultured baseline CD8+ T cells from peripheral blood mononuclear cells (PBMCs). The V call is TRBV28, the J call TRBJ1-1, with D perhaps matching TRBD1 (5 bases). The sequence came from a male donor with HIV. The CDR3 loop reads CASIIGQGNTEAFF. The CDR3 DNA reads TGTGCCAGCATCATAGGGCAGGGAAACACTGAAGCTTTCTTT. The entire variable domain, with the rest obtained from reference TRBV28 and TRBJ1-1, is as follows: DVKVTQSSRYLVKRTGEKVFLECVQDMDHENMFWYRQDPGLGLRLIYFSYDVKMKEKGDIPEGYSVSREKKERFSLILESASTNQTSMYLCASIIGQGNTEAFFGQGTRLTVV.